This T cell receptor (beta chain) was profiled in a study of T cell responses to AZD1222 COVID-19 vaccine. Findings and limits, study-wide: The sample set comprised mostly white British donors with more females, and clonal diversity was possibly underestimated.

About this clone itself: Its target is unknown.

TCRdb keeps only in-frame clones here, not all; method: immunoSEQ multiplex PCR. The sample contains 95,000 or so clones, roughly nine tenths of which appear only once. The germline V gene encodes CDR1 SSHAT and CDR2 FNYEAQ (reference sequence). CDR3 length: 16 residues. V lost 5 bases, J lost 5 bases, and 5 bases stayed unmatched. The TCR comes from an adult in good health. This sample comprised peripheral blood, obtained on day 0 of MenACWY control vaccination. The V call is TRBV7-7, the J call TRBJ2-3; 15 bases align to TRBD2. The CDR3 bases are TGTGCCAGCAGCAAGGGACTAGCGGGGGGCATAGATACGCAGTATTTT. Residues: CASSKGLAGGIDTQYF.